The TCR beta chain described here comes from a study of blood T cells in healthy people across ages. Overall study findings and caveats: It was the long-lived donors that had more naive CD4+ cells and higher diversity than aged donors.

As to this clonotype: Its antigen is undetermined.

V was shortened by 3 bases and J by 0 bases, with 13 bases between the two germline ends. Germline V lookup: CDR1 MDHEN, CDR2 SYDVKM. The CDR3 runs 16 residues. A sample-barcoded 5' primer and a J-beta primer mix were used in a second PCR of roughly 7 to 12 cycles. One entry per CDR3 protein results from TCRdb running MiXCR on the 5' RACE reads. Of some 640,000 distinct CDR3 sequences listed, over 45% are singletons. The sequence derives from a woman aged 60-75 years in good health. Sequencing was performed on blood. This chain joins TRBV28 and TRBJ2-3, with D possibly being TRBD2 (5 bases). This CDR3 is CASSFLRGSSTDTQYF. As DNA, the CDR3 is TGTGCCAGCAGTTTCCTCCGGGGTTCTAGCACAGATACGCAGTATTTT. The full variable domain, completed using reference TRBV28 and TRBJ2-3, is DVKVTQSSRYLVKRTGEKVFLECVQDMDHENMFWYRQDPGLGLRLIYFSYDVKMKEKGDIPEGYSVSREKKERFSLILESASTNQTSMYLCASSFLRGSSTDTQYFGPGTRLTVL.